The T cell receptor beta chain under discussion was sequenced for a study of control samples from healthy donors and cancer patients (dated by TCRdb to the early 2020s). At the junction V is shortened by 3 bases and J by 7 bases; bases outside the gene matches: 6. Taken from cysteine to phenylalanine, the CDR3 has 15 residues. Here the CDR3 DNA is all that survives: 45 bases in frame from base 1. The germline V gene yields KGHSH for CDR1 and LQKENI for CDR2. Library construction relied on the immunoSEQ multiplex PCR assay. In its TCRdb copy, this immuneACCESS table keeps in-frame sequences only and misses some clones. Where compared with another copy, unresolved V genes explain less than half of these, and the others have no known cause. The table for this sample lists 150,000 to 160,000 clones; roughly 94% of them were counted only once. Approximately 6% of the sample is taken by the ten largest.

Regarding this clone: It lacks a known antigen. Per-nucleotide qualities are absent, and no much larger clonotype sits a single base away.

The clonotype originates from a man between 40 and 49 years old in good health. This receptor chain uses TRBV18 and TRBJ2-1, with TRBD2 identical over 10 junction bases. The sequenced sample consisted of blood. CDR3 sequence: CASSPASGGVNEQFF. The DNA sequence is TGTGCCAGCTCACCCGCAAGCGGGGGGGTTAATGAGCAGTTCTTC.